This note documents a single T cell receptor (beta chain) sequence. This CDR3 comprises 13 residues. V lost 7 bases, J lost 0 bases, and 9 bases lay in between. Germline CDR1 reads SNHLY; CDR2 reads FYNNEI. TCRdb keeps only in-frame clones here, not all; method: immunoSEQ multiplex PCR. The sample contains approximately 150,000 clones, 81% of which appear only once. This record belongs to a study of blood T cell repertoires in COVID-19. The sequencing input was PBMCs or T cells enriched from blood (not recorded which). The TCR comes from a woman aged 40 to 55 with acute COVID-19. This chain links TRBV2 with TRBJ1-1, with D possibly matching TRBD1 (5 bases). CDR3 DNA sequence: TGTGCCAGCATACGGGGGTTGAACACTGAAGCTTTCTTT. Protein sequence: CASIRGLNTEAFF.